This record covers a single TCR beta chain. Its matching antigen is unknown. The sample originates from a study of vaccination effects on CD4 cells after COVID-19. CD4+ T cells specific for antigen were expanded with viral peptide pools by the ViraFEST assay before sequencing. The culture ran for roughly 10 days before CD4+ T cells were isolated. The healthy vaccine recipients, who had no prior SARS-CoV-2 infection, showed negative nucleocapsid antibodies. Data came from immunoSEQ multiplex PCR; TCRdb stores just in-frame clones and leaves some out. The sample holds tens of thousands of clones, approximately 70% seen once. The CDR3 consists of 13 residues. Trimming removed 0 bases from V and 0 bases from J, with 2 bases in between. Germline CDR1 is MNHEY and CDR2 is SVGAGI.

The V gene is TRBV6-5, the J gene TRBJ1-1; D is ambiguous. The sample was CD4+ T cells from PBMCs cultured with HCoV-NL63 spike peptides, taken before COVID-19 vaccination. This receptor was obtained from a human donor who received a COVID-19 vaccine. CDR3 nucleotides: TGTGCCAGCAGTTACTCTGTGAACACTGAAGCTTTCTTT. Residues: CASSYSVNTEAFF.